This T cell receptor beta chain was sequenced for a study of shared clonotypes between healthy human individuals. Overall study findings and caveats: It was anticipated that sequencing depth would influence how many clonotypes donors shared.

As regards this clone: The antigen is undetermined.

The CDR3 extends over 15 amino acids. Trimming cost V 2 bases and J 4 bases, with 15 bases left between them. Per germline, CDR1 SGHRS and CDR2 YFSETQ. The donors were all Caucasian adults (living in Nashville, Tennessee). Sequencing was performed with immunoSEQ multiplex PCR; in TCRdb, only in-frame clones are kept and a portion is missing. The sample has 470,000 or so clones; over 75% are singletons. The rearrangement uses TRBV5-1 and TRBJ2-5, with a possible D match to TRBD2 (7 bases). The material sequenced was PBMCs. This clonotype was sampled from a woman between 40 and 55 years old in good health. Some clones in this sample may be carry-over from other donors' samples. The CDR3 reads CASSLSRGARETQYF. As DNA, the CDR3 is TGCGCCAGCAGCTTATCCCGGGGGGCGCGAGAGACCCAGTACTTC.